What follows is one T cell receptor beta chain and its context. The antigen remains unidentified. This entry comes from a study of siplizumab effects on memory and regulatory T cells. The study, taken as a whole, reports: The naive T cell population seemed more diverse than memory cells and seemed a major contributor to the alloresponse.

The germline gives CDR1 SGHRS, CDR2 YFSETQ. V shed 2 bases, J shed 5 bases, and the junction held 1 base outside the gene matches. This CDR3 is built from 13 residues. Repertoires were generated with immunoSEQ multiplex PCR, while TCRdb's copy carries only in-frame clones and drops some. The profile shows around 87,000 clones, about nine tenths of them singletons. The specimen was CD4+ T cells sorted from blood. The V call is TRBV5-1, the J call TRBJ2-5; 9 nucleotides match TRBD1. This TCR came from a human donor in good health. In nucleotides, the CDR3 is TGCGCCAGCAGCTTTGGGACAGGGGAGACCCAGTACTTC. Protein: CASSFGTGETQYF.